A single sample gave rise to the 27 T cell receptor beta chains below, sequenced in a study of blood T cells in healthy people across ages. Next came a second PCR, run for about 7 to 12 cycles, which used a sample-barcoded 5' primer along with a J-beta primer mix. TCRdb called the 5' RACE reads again in MiXCR, with one record for every CDR3 protein. The sample records 1.5 million or so distinct CDR3 sequences, approximately 43% being singletons. The sequencing sample was made of blood. The receptors here all came from a woman aged 18-35 years in good health.

This clonotype was recorded only once. This chain links TRBV18 with TRBJ2-2; D call uncertain. The ends were cut back, 3 bases at V and 6 bases at J, with 11 bases in the middle. This CDR3 contains 14 residues. CDR1 and CDR2 (germline): KGHSH, LQKENI. CDR3 nucleotide sequence: TGTGCCAGCTCACCTCCCGGGTTCTCCGGGGAGCTGTTTTTT. Its protein product is CASSPPGFSGELFF. Full variable domain (outside the CDR3, taken from reference TRBV18 and TRBJ2-2): NAGVMQNPRHLVRRRGQEARLRCSPMKGHSHVYWYRQLPEEGLKFMVYLQKENIIDESGMPKERFSAEFPKEGPSILRIQQVVRGDSAAYFCASSPPGFSGELFFGEGSRLTVL.

This rearrangement joins TRBV4-3 to TRBJ2-7; 11 nucleotides agree with TRBD2. J gave up 7 bases and V 3 bases, and 11 bases lay outside the gene matches. The CDR3 runs 16 residues. Germline CDR1 LGHNA, CDR2 YSLEER. CDR3 bases: TGCGCCAGCAGCCATTCACTAGCGGGAGTGTTATATGAGCAGTACTTC. Translation gives CASSHSLAGVLYEQYF.

There are a few counts of this clonotype. One end of the junction does not line up with germline, which may come from a read error. J is TRBJ2-1 and V is TRBV7-7; the D gene is possibly TRBD2 (5 bases). The CDR3 length is 13 residues. Germline values: CDR1 SSHAT, CDR2 FNYEAQ (reference sequence). CDR3 nucleotide sequence: TGTGCTAGCAGCTTAGCGCTTCGCTATGAGCAGTTCTTC. Its protein product is CASSLALRYEQFF. Combining the CDR3 with reference TRBV7-7 and TRBJ2-1 gives the whole variable domain GAGVSQSPRYKVTKRGQDVTLRCDPISSHATLYWYQQALGQGPEFLTYFNYEAQPDKSGLPSDRFSAERPEGSISTLTIQRTEQRDSAMYRCASSLALRYEQFFGPGTRLTVL.

The chain links TRBV5-5 to TRBJ2-5; D possibly matches TRBD1 or TRBD2 (5 bases each). The J call is uncertain, as TRBJ2-1 better fits the DNA end. The CDR3 consists of 15 residues. Germline lookup yields CDR1 SGHKS and CDR2 YYEKEE (reference sequence). This chain's CDR3 is CASTFGWGIGETQFF. In DNA form, the CDR3 reads TGTGCCAGCACCTTTGGTTGGGGGATTGGAGAGACCCAGTTCTTC.

In this sample, this clonotype turned up a few times. DNA of the CDR3: TGTGCCACCAGCCGACAGGCCAAATCCTACAATGAGCAGTTCTTC. It encodes CATSRQAKSYNEQFF. The chain recombines TRBV15 with TRBJ2-1, with D perhaps matching TRBD1 (6 bases). The CDR3 extends over 15 amino acids. Trimming cost V 5 bases and J 1 base, with 12 bases left between them. CDR1 is LNHNV, CDR2 YYDKDF, per germline (reference sequence).

This rearrangement joins TRBV6-5 to TRBJ2-2; D is uncertain. The CDR3 spans 14 residues. Germline V lookup: CDR1 MNHEY, CDR2 SVGAGI. Trimming took off 2 bases at V and 0 bases at J, with 4 bases between the two ends. CDR3 in amino acids: CASSYTTNTGELFF. The CDR3 DNA reads as TGTGCCAGCAGTTACACCACGAACACCGGGGAGCTGTTTTTT.

The J gene is TRBJ2-5, the V gene TRBV28; D ambiguous. Trimming stripped 4 bases from V and 6 bases from J, with 12 bases between. This CDR3 contains 13 residues. Germline CDR1 is MDHEN and CDR2 is SYDVKM. CDR3 bases: TGTGCCAGCAGTTCGACACCTTATCAGACCCAGTACTTC. Translating it yields CASSSTPYQTQYF.

The chain carries TRBV6-2 or TRBV6-3 and TRBJ2-3; D gene unclear. This CDR3 spans 12 amino acids. In germline, CDR1 is MNHEY, CDR2 SVGEGT. V lost 4 bases to trimming and J lost 7 bases, with 9 bases between them. In nucleotides, the CDR3 is TGTGCCAGCAGTTTCTCAGAGTATACGCAGTATTTT. It specifies CASSFSEYTQYF.

This clonotype was seen more than once but under ten times. V gene TRBV6-5 combines with J gene TRBJ1-1; D gene ambiguous. This CDR3 comprises 15 residues. Deletions cut 0 bases from V and 1 base from J, with 9 bases between. CDR1 is MNHEY and CDR2 is SVGAGI in the germline V gene. In nucleotides, the CDR3 is TGTGCCAGCAGTTACTCTGTGACGGGGAACACTGAAGCTTTCTTT. This sequence encodes CASSYSVTGNTEAFF.

The CDR3, as DNA: TGCAGTACCTTCCGAAACAGCGGGACTGAAGCTTTCTTT. This codes for CSTFRNSGTEAFF. V usage is TRBV20-1 and J usage is TRBJ1-1; no clear D gene. CDR3 length equals 13 residues. Per the germline V gene, CDR1 is DFQATT and CDR2 is SNEGSKA (reference sequence). V lost 8 bases, J lost 5 bases, and 18 bases lay in between.

The rearrangement links TRBV6-6 to TRBJ1-1; D remains unclear. The CDR3 is made up of 12 amino acids. Germline assignment: CDR1 MNHNY and CDR2 SVGAGI (reference sequence). V lost 8 bases, J lost 6 bases, and 13 bases lay in between. As DNA, the CDR3 is TGTGCCAGCCGCCCCAGAGGCGCTGAAGCTTTCTTT. It yields the protein CASRPRGAEAFF.

The chain carries TRBV5-1 and TRBJ1-2; the D gene is possibly TRBD1 (6 bases). Trimming shortened V by 4 bases and J by 11 bases, and 18 bases separated the two germline ends. The CDR3 spans 13 residues. CDR1 is SGHRS and CDR2 is YFSETQ in the germline V gene. Here the CDR3 DNA reads TGCGCCAGCAGCCACGGGGGGGGCGCTATTTACACCTTC. Its translation is CASSHGGGAIYTF.

In regard to this clonotype: Just one base apart from a much larger clone, this may be a read error. V usage is TRBV12-3 or TRBV12-4 and J usage is TRBJ2-3; D not certain. The CDR3 consists of 12 residues. The V end was cut by 6 bases, the J end by 6 bases, with 10 bases between. The CDR3 nucleotides are TGTGCCAGCAGAGCAATAGCTGATACGCAGTATTTT. Its protein is CASRAIADTQYF.

The rearrangement joins TRBV7-2 to TRBJ2-6, with D perhaps TRBD2 (5 bases). Germline assignment: CDR1 SGHTA and CDR2 FQGNSA. The CDR3 is 14 amino acids. Trimming took off 8 bases at V and 4 bases at J, with 12 bases between the two ends. The CDR3 reads CASGRGDGANVLTF. CDR3 sequence (DNA): TGTGCCAGCGGCCGGGGTGACGGGGCCAACGTCCTGACTTTC.

This sequence joins TRBV6-5 and TRBJ1-5; perhaps TRBD1 as D (5 bases). The CDR3 has 13 amino acids. The germline gives CDR1 MNHEY, CDR2 SVGAGI. The V and J ends lost 4 bases and 10 bases respectively, with 14 bases between them. CDR3 coding DNA: TGTGCCAGCAGTTCCTCCCGGAGGGGCCCCCAGCATTTT. The encoded protein is CASSSSRRGPQHF.

This clonotype was seen more than once but under ten times. The rearrangement uses TRBV6-5 and TRBJ2-4, with 10 bases lining up with TRBD1. The DNA end is more similar to TRBJ2-7, so the J call may be wrong. Germline values: CDR1 MNHEY, CDR2 SVGAGI. CDR3 size: 14 residues. The CDR3 spells CASADRGLENEQYF. CDR3 DNA: TGTGCCAGTGCGGACAGGGGGTTAGAAAACGAGCAGTACTTC.

In this sample, this clonotype turned up a few times. The V gene is TRBV6-5, the J gene TRBJ2-7; D gene ambiguous. The CDR3 has 12 amino acids. Germline CDR1 and CDR2: MNHEY and SVGAGI. Deletions cut 0 bases from V and 6 bases from J, with 6 bases between. CDR3 in DNA: TGTGCCAGCAGTTACTCTTCGAGCGAGCAGTACTTC. This sequence encodes CASSYSSSEQYF.

This clonotype was found a few times. The chain has TRBV7-2 and TRBJ2-5; D is ambiguous. V was cut by 1 base and J by 3 bases, with 9 bases left in between. The length of the CDR3 is 14 residues. The germline gives CDR1 SGHTA, CDR2 FQGNSA. The CDR3, as DNA: TGTGCCAGCAGCTTAGGGCACCCAAAAGAGACCCAGTACTTC. This encodes CASSLGHPKETQYF.

Details on this clonotype: Mismatch with germline at one junction end may stem from a read error. The chain is built from TRBV12-3 or TRBV12-4 and TRBJ1-5; D not resolved. CDR3 size: 13 residues. The CDR3 sequence: CAGSLSSNQPQHF. The CDR3 region has the DNA TGTGCCGGCAGTTTAAGTAGCAATCAGCCCCAGCATTTT.

The chain links TRBV10-3 to TRBJ1-4, with TRBD1 matching 8 bases. The J segment lost 3 bases and the V segment lost 0 bases, leaving 6 bases of the junction unmatched. The CDR3 contains 17 residues. Germline CDR1 is ENHRY and CDR2 is SYGVKD. The CDR3 sequence: CAISESNGQGANEKLFF. The DNA of the CDR3 is TGTGCCATCAGTGAGTCGAATGGACAGGGTGCTAATGAAAAACTGTTTTTT.

The rearrangement joins TRBV5-1 to TRBJ2-3; D gene uncertain. Trimming pared 0 bases from V and 3 bases from J, leaving 8 bases between. CDR1 is SGHRS, CDR2 YFSETQ, per germline. The CDR3 covers 14 residues. CDR3 sequence (DNA): TGCGCCAGCAGCTTGGCTAATCCGACAGATACGCAGTATTTT. As protein: CASSLANPTDTQYF. The full variable domain, with the rest looked up from reference TRBV5-1 and TRBJ2-3, is KAGVTQTPRYLIKTRGQQVTLSCSPISGHRSVSWYQQTPGQGLQFLFEYFSETQRNKGNFPGRFSGRQFSNSRSEMNVSTLELGDSALYLCASSLANPTDTQYFGPGTRLTVL.

This clonotype has just a few counts. The chain couples TRBV20-1 to TRBJ1-1, with D hard to call. Trimming cost V 0 bases and J 0 bases, with 8 bases left between them. The CDR3 has 14 residues. Germline lookup yields CDR1 DFQATT and CDR2 SNEGSKA (reference sequence). CDR3 in amino acids: CSARDLHMNTEAFF. The CDR3 DNA is TGCAGTGCTAGAGATTTACACATGAACACTGAAGCTTTCTTT.

The rearrangement links TRBV5-6 to TRBJ1-1; D is uncertain. The germline gives CDR1 SGHDT, CDR2 YYEEEE. The ends were cut back, 4 bases at V and 5 bases at J, with 12 bases in the middle. The CDR3 consists of 13 residues. The CDR3 here is CASSVWPRTEAFF. CDR3 nucleotide sequence: TGTGCCAGCAGCGTGTGGCCAAGGACTGAAGCTTTCTTT.

The chain has TRBV20-1 and TRBJ2-1; D remains unclear. The CDR3 spans 12 residues. The germline V gene encodes CDR1 DFQATT and CDR2 SNEGSKA (reference sequence). Trimming removed 2 bases from V and 5 bases from J, with 7 bases in between. The CDR3, as DNA: TGCAGTGCTAGAAAGGCAGACAATGAGCAGTTCTTC. It translates to CSARKADNEQFF.

The chain couples TRBV20-1 to TRBJ1-1, with unresolved D. The V gene lost 3 bases and the J gene lost 1 base, with 6 bases spanning the gap. Germline CDR1 reads DFQATT; CDR2 reads SNEGSKA (reference sequence). The CDR3 runs 12 residues. The CDR3 loop reads CSASRKNTEAFF. CDR3 DNA: TGCAGTGCTAGCAGGAAGAACACTGAAGCTTTCTTT.

The rearrangement uses TRBV6-5 and TRBJ2-5; D may be TRBD2 (5 bases). Germline values: CDR1 MNHEY, CDR2 SVGAGI. This CDR3 is built from 13 residues. V was shortened by 5 bases and J by 5 bases, with 12 bases between the two germline ends. As DNA, the CDR3 is TGTGCCAGCAGTACGGATGGCGGGGAGACCCAGTACTTC. Residues: CASSTDGGETQYF.

This clonotype has just a few counts. The chain joins TRBV20-1 to TRBJ2-4; 16 bases are a match to TRBD2. Germline CDR1 reads DFQATT; CDR2 reads SNEGSKA (reference sequence). This CDR3 has 18 residues. The junction had 9 bases not matched to a gene; V was cut back by 5 bases and J by 2 bases. The chain's CDR3 is CSARQGLAGGVPKNIQYF. The CDR3 DNA follows: TGCAGTGCTCGCCAGGGACTAGCGGGAGGGGTACCCAAAAACATTCAGTACTTC.